The 31 T cell receptor beta chains in this list originate from one sample, sequenced in a study of T cells in Graves' hyperthyroidism and ophthalmopathy. Researchers took RNA transcripts and amplified the TCR beta CDR3 regions from them. Initially, a first-round RT-PCR of the TCR CDR3 employed the HTBI primer set. TCRdb re-called the multiplex PCR reads with MiXCR, one entry per CDR3 protein. Here the sample spans about 540,000 distinct CDR3 sequences, under 60% being singletons. Sequencing was carried out using peripheral blood or thyroid tissue (not recorded which). These receptors were collected from a young woman with Graves' hyperthyroidism.

The sample holds one count of this clonotype. The J gene is TRBJ2-5, the V gene TRBV6-1; perhaps TRBD1 as D (5 bases). The CDR3 has 15 amino acids. Germline loops: CDR1 MNHNS, CDR2 SASEGT. Trimming cost V 5 bases and J 9 bases, with 22 bases left between them. The CDR3 loop reads CASSYSGFQGQPQYF. The CDR3 bases are TGTGCCAGCAGTTACTCCGGGTTCCAGGGTCAGCCCCAGTACTTC.

The chain uses TRBV25-1 and TRBJ1-1; 8 bases are a match to TRBD1. The CDR3 is 15 amino acids. The ends lost 8 bases at V and 5 bases at J; junction bases unmatched: 13. CDR1 is MGHDK, CDR2 SYGVNS, per germline. CDR3 coding DNA: TGTGCCAGCGAAGGCCTAGGACAGGGTGGGACTGAAGCTTTCTTT. This encodes CASEGLGQGGTEAFF.

This chain joins TRBV2 and TRBJ2-7, with D possibly being TRBD1 or TRBD2 (6 bases each). V was trimmed by 10 bases and J by 0 bases, leaving 16 bases between them. Germline loops: CDR1 SNHLY, CDR2 FYNNEI. The CDR3 has 14 residues. For the CDR3, the DNA is TGTGCCACCTCCGTGGGGGGCGCCTCCTACGAGCAGTACTTC. Protein product: CATSVGGASYEQYF.

This clonotype was seen only once. V and J are TRBV20-1 and TRBJ2-6; TRBD2 aligns across 9 bases. The V gene end was trimmed by 3 bases and the J gene end by 4 bases; junction bases not matched to a gene: 10. The CDR3 is 17 residues long. The germline gives CDR1 DFQATT, CDR2 SNEGSKA (reference sequence). For the CDR3, the DNA is TGCAGTGCTAGGGTAGCGGGGGACATTGTGGGGGCCAACGTCCTGACTTTC. Protein: CSARVAGDIVGANVLTF.

In this sample, this clonotype turned up a few times. The chain carries TRBV20-1 and TRBJ1-5; D remains ambiguous. The germline CDR1 and CDR2 sequences are DFQATT and SNEGSKA (reference sequence). This CDR3 region has 14 residues. Deletions cut 0 bases from V and 3 bases from J, with 9 bases between. The CDR3 DNA reads as TGCAGTGCTAGAGATCGGCAGACCAATCAGCCCCAGCATTTT. Its translation is CSARDRQTNQPQHF.

The rearrangement links TRBV27 to TRBJ1-5; D gene ambiguous. CDR3 length equals 16 residues. Trimming cost V 10 bases and J 3 bases, with 22 bases left between them. The germline CDR1 and CDR2 sequences are MNHEY and SMNVEV (reference sequence). The DNA of the CDR3 is TGTGCCACCTCGCCCAGGTTTAACAGCAACAATCAGCCCCAGCATTTT. It encodes CATSPRFNSNNQPQHF.

V and J are TRBV12-5 and TRBJ1-1; 8 bases line up with TRBD1. After removal of 1 base from V and 6 bases from J, the junction contained 7 bases not matched to a gene. The CDR3 has 15 residues. The germline CDR1 and CDR2 sequences are LGHNT and FRNRAP. The CDR3 DNA sequence: TGTGCTAGTGGTTTGGGAGGACAGGGAAAGCCTGAAGCTTTCTTT. It translates to CASGLGGQGKPEAFF. The whole variable domain, remainder taken from reference TRBV12-5 and TRBJ1-1, is DARVTQTPRHKVTEMGQEVTMRCQPILGHNTVFWYRQTMMQGLELLAYFRNRAPLDDSGMPKDRFSAEMPDATLATLKIQPSEPRDSAVYFCASGLGGQGKPEAFFGQGTRLTVV.

This clonotype was seen at least ten times. The chain combines TRBV7-9 with TRBJ2-7, with 7 bases fitting TRBD2. The length of the CDR3 is 15 residues. Unmatched junction bases numbered 10, after V lost 3 bases and J lost 5 bases. Per germline, CDR1 SEHNR and CDR2 FQNEAQ (reference sequence). Here the CDR3 DNA reads TGTGCCAGCAGCTTGGCTAGCGGAGGGAAGAACGAGCAGTACTTC. As protein: CASSLASGGKNEQYF. The entire variable domain, with the rest obtained from reference TRBV7-9 and TRBJ2-7, is as follows: DTGVSQNPRHKITKRGQNVTFRCDPISEHNRLYWYRQTLGQGPEFLTYFQNEAQLEKSRLLSDRFSAERPKGSFSTLEIQRTEQGDSAMYLCASSLASGGKNEQYFGPGTRLTVT.

The chain joins TRBV2 to TRBJ1-6, with a possible D match to TRBD1 (5 bases). The germline CDR1 and CDR2 sequences are SNHLY and FYNNEI. Trimming took 5 bases from V and 13 from J, leaving 24 bases between them. The CDR3 covers 16 residues. The DNA for the CDR3 is TGTGCCAGCAGTTTAGCGGTCGACAGTGGCAATCAGCCCCTCCACTTT. Translating gives CASSLAVDSGNQPLHF. The full variable domain, rest sourced from reference TRBV2 and TRBJ1-6, is EPEVTQTPSHQVTQMGQEVILRCVPISNHLYFYWYRQILGQKVEFLVSFYNNEISEKSEIFDDQFSVERPDGSNFTLKIRSTKLEDSAMYFCASSLAVDSGNQPLHFGNGTRLTVT.

The table lists this clonotype with many counts. The chain's CDR3 is CSATRAGANTGELFF. DNA for the CDR3: TGCAGTGCTACGAGGGCAGGGGCGAACACCGGGGAGCTGTTTTTT. The gene calls are TRBV20-1 and TRBJ2-2, with D possibly matching TRBD1 (6 bases). The germline gives CDR1 DFQATT, CDR2 SNEGSKA (reference sequence). V was trimmed by 4 bases and J by 0 bases, leaving 12 bases between them. The length of the CDR3 is 15 residues.

This clonotype turned up a few times. This chain joins TRBV6-6 and TRBJ1-1; D possibly corresponds to TRBD1 (6 bases). Trimming removed 6 bases at V and 5 bases at J, with 16 bases between. The CDR3 has 14 amino acids. CDR1 is MNHNY, CDR2 SVGAGI, per germline (reference sequence). The CDR3 spells CASRKIGGQTEAFF. The CDR3, as DNA: TGTGCCAGCAGAAAAATTGGGGGGCAAACTGAAGCTTTCTTT.

V usage is TRBV27 and J usage is TRBJ2-7; D gene uncertain. This CDR3 is 14 amino acids long. In germline, CDR1 is MNHEY, CDR2 SMNVEV (reference sequence). V was pared by 2 bases and J by 2 bases, with 10 bases between. The CDR3 region has the DNA TGTGCCAGCAGTTTACGGATAGGGACCTACGAGCAGTACTTC. Its translation is CASSLRIGTYEQYF.

This clonotype was counted many times. The gene calls are TRBV7-9 and TRBJ1-6, with 7 bases aligning to TRBD1. CDR1 SEHNR and CDR2 FQNEAQ come from the germline V gene (reference sequence). V was pared by 1 base and J by 10 bases, with 7 bases of the junction left unmatched. This CDR3 has 15 residues. CDR3 sequence reads: CASSLGGGQSSPLHF. CDR3 nucleotides: TGTGCCAGCAGCTTAGGCGGGGGACAGTCGTCACCCCTCCACTTT.

This clonotype appeared a few times. The chain employs TRBV7-3 and TRBJ2-1; no clear D. The CDR3 runs 12 residues. V lost 1 base, J lost 8 bases, and 6 bases lay in between. Per germline, CDR1 SGHTA and CDR2 FQGTGA. The chain's CDR3 is CASSLRADEQFF. As DNA, the CDR3 is TGTGCCAGCAGCTTAAGGGCGGATGAGCAGTTCTTC.

The genes are TRBV6-6 and TRBJ2-7; D call uncertain. The germline CDR1 and CDR2 sequences are MNHNY and SVGAGI (reference sequence). V was trimmed by 5 bases and J by 2 bases, leaving 16 bases between them. This CDR3 contains 15 residues. This CDR3 reads CASSQPEGETYEQYF. CDR3 nucleotide sequence: TGTGCCAGCAGTCAACCGGAAGGTGAAACCTACGAGCAGTACTTC.

This clonotype was found a few times. The chain uses TRBV3-1 and TRBJ1-1, with D perhaps matching TRBD1 (6 bases). The germline CDR1 and CDR2 sequences are LGHDT and YNNKEL (reference sequence). The CDR3 totals 16 residues. Trimming removed 4 bases at V and 1 base at J, with 16 bases between. The CDR3 protein is CASSRSVHRENTEAFF. In nucleotides, the CDR3 is TGTGCCAGCAGCCGAAGCGTCCACAGGGAGAACACTGAAGCTTTCTTT.

This CDR3 reads CASSVEGPLDRSYGYTF. CDR3 nucleotide sequence: TGTGCCAGCAGCGTTGAGGGCCCACTCGACAGGAGCTATGGCTACACCTTC. This rearrangement joins TRBV7-6 to TRBJ1-2, with D maybe TRBD1 (6 bases). There are 17 residues in the CDR3. Germline V gene data show CDR1 as SGHVS and CDR2 as FNYEAQ. V shed 5 bases and J shed 4 bases, with 23 bases lying between them.

V gene TRBV25-1 combines with J gene TRBJ1-1; 8 bases line up with TRBD1. The V gene's germline CDR1 is MGHDK and CDR2 SYGVNS. This CDR3 spans 12 amino acids. J was trimmed by 7 bases and V by 6 bases; bases with no gene match: 4. The CDR3 is CASRKGQVEAFF. The CDR3, as DNA: TGTGCCAGCAGGAAGGGACAGGTTGAAGCTTTCTTT.

The chain couples TRBV10-3 to TRBJ1-4, with no clear D. Per the germline V gene, CDR1 is ENHRY and CDR2 is SYGVKD. Trimming left V 8 bases short and J 5 bases short, with 15 bases between. The CDR3 totals 14 residues. CDR3 region: CAIGSVSYNEKLFF. In DNA, the CDR3 is TGTGCCATCGGAAGTGTATCGTACAATGAAAAACTGTTTTTT.

This clonotype was detected many times. The rearrangement joins TRBV2 to TRBJ2-7; 7 positions agree with TRBD2. This CDR3 is built from 13 residues. V dropped 8 bases and J dropped 9; count of bases not matched to a gene: 13. Germline CDR1 reads SNHLY; CDR2 reads FYNNEI. In nucleotides, the CDR3 is TGTGCCAGCTCGGGGGGTCTCACACACGGGCAGTACTTC. It specifies CASSGGLTHGQYF.

The chain joins TRBV7-9 to TRBJ1-4, with 7 bases fitting TRBD1. The V segment lost 4 bases and the J segment 4 bases; nucleotides outside the gene matches: 3. CDR1 and CDR2 from the germline V gene are SEHNR and FQNEAQ (reference sequence). The CDR3 is 14 residues long. This CDR3 reads CASSSGQYNEKLFF. For the CDR3, the DNA is TGTGCCAGCAGCTCGGGACAGTATAATGAAAAACTGTTTTTT.

In its sample, this clonotype was seen many times. The chain combines TRBV29-1 with TRBJ1-1; D might be TRBD1 (5 bases). Germline V gene data show CDR1 as SQVTM and CDR2 as ANQGSEA. CDR3 length equals 13 residues. V was cut by 7 bases and J by 5 bases, with 17 bases left in between. The DNA of the CDR3 is TGCAGCGCAAAGAGTGGGGGGTTAACTGAAGCTTTCTTT. This encodes CSAKSGGLTEAFF.

This clonotype has only one observation. V usage is TRBV2 and J usage is TRBJ2-7; 7 positions match TRBD2. CDR1 is SNHLY and CDR2 is FYNNEI in the germline V gene. The CDR3 has 13 amino acids. The CDR3 DNA is TGTGCTGCCCATGGACTAGGTCCCTACGAGCAGTACTTC. As protein: CAAHGLGPYEQYF. The variable domain in full, with the rest retrieved from reference TRBV2 and TRBJ2-7, is EPEVTQTPSHQVTQMGQEVILRCVPISNHLYFYWYRQILGQKVEFLVSFYNNEISEKSEIFDDQFSVERPDGSNFTLKIRSTKLEDSAMYFCAAHGLGPYEQYFGPGTRLTVT.

This clonotype was counted only a few times. V is TRBV7-2 and J is TRBJ2-2; no reliable D call. Per the germline V gene, CDR1 is SGHTA and CDR2 is FQGNSA. The CDR3 consists of 14 residues. The V and J ends lost 1 base and 6 bases respectively, with 9 bases between them. The CDR3 DNA sequence: TGTGCCAGCAGCTTAGAGTTGGCCGCCGGGGAGCTGTTTTTT. Protein: CASSLELAAGELFF.

The J gene is TRBJ1-2, the V gene TRBV10-3, with a weak D call TRBD1 (6 bases). The CDR3 spans 13 residues. Germline V lookup: CDR1 ENHRY, CDR2 SYGVKD. The germline V and J ends were trimmed by 4 bases and 9 bases, with 15 bases remaining between them. The DNA for the CDR3 is TGTGCCATCAGTGTGGAAGGGGGGCGTAGCTACACCTTC. This codes for CAISVEGGRSYTF.

The chain couples TRBV25-1 to TRBJ1-1; 8 nucleotides agree with TRBD1. CDR1 MGHDK and CDR2 SYGVNS come from the germline V gene. J gave up 1 base and V 5 bases, and 6 bases lay outside the gene matches. The CDR3 contains 15 residues. CDR3 sequence: CASSNRGTENTEAFF. In DNA, the CDR3 is TGTGCCAGCAGTAACAGGGGGACCGAGAACACTGAAGCTTTCTTT.

The gene calls are TRBV10-3 and TRBJ2-3; 9 bases fit TRBD2. The CDR3 has 13 amino acids. After removal of 7 bases from V and 1 base from J, the junction contained 0 bases not matched to a gene. The germline V gene encodes CDR1 ENHRY and CDR2 SYGVKD. CDR3 amino acids: CAIKREGTDTQYF. DNA of the CDR3: TGTGCCATCAAGCGGGAGGGCACAGATACGCAGTATTTT.

The V call is TRBV29-1, the J call TRBJ2-7, with 7 bases matching TRBD1. This CDR3 spans 14 amino acids. The V gene's germline CDR1 is SQVTM and CDR2 ANQGSEA. After removal of 5 bases from V and 3 bases from J, the junction contained 10 bases not matched to a gene. CDR3 amino acids: CSVPGQRWDYEQYF. DNA of the CDR3: TGCAGCGTTCCGGGACAGCGGTGGGACTACGAGCAGTACTTC.

This chain joins TRBV7-6 and TRBJ2-7; 8 bases match TRBD1. Germline assignment: CDR1 SGHVS and CDR2 FNYEAQ. This CDR3 has 14 amino acids. V was pared by 4 bases and J by 4 bases, with 6 bases of the junction left unmatched. CDR3 in amino acids: CASSSSRDRYEQYF. DNA for the CDR3: TGTGCCAGCAGCTCGTCCCGGGACAGGTACGAGCAGTACTTC.

The chain links TRBV10-3 to TRBJ1-2; tentative D call: TRBD1 (6 bases). The V and J ends lost 7 bases and 4 bases respectively, with 13 bases between them. Germline V gene lookup returns CDR1 ENHRY and CDR2 SYGVKD. The CDR3 is made up of 13 amino acids. The CDR3 here is CAITEGGTYGYTF. For the CDR3, the DNA is TGTGCCATCACCGAAGGGGGTACCTATGGCTACACCTTC.

The chain is built from TRBV19 and TRBJ1-2, with D hard to call. V was cut by 2 bases and J by 5 bases, with 12 bases left in between. This CDR3 has 14 residues. CDR1 and CDR2 (germline): LNHDA, SQIVND (reference sequence). CDR3 DNA: TGTGCCAGTAGTATACGGGGAGCGCTGTATGGCTACACCTTC. Translating it yields CASSIRGALYGYTF.